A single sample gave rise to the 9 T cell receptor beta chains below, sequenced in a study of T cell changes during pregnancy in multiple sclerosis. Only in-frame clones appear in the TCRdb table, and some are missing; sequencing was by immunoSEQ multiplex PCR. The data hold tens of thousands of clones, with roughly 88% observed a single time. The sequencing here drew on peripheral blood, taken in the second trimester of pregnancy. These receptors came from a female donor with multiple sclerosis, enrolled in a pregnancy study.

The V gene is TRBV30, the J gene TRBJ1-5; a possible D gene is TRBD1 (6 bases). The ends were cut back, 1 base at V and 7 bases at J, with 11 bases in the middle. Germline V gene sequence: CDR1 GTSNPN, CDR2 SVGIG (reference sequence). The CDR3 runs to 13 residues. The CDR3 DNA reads TGTGCCTGGAGTGGGGGGGGCGGGCAGCCCCAGCATTTT. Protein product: CAWSGGGGQPQHF.

In DNA form, the CDR3 reads TGTGCCTGGAGTGTACGGGGATCGACTGAAGCTTTCTTT. This encodes CAWSVRGSTEAFF. The rearrangement joins TRBV30 to TRBJ1-1; no reliable D call. CDR3 length equals 13 residues. Trimming removed 0 bases from V and 5 bases from J, with 10 bases in between. Per the germline V gene, CDR1 is GTSNPN and CDR2 is SVGIG (reference sequence).

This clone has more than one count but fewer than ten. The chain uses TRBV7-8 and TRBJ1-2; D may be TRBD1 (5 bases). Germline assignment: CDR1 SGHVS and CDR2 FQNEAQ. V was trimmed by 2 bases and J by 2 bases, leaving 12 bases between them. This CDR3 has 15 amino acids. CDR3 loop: CASSLRPDINYGYTF. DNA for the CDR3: TGTGCCAGCAGCTTAAGGCCGGACATAAACTATGGCTACACCTTC.

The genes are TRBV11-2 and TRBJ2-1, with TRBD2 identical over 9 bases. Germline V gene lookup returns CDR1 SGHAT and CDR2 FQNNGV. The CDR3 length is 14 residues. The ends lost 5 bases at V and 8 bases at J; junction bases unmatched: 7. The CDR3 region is CASSPRLAAYEQFF. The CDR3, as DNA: TGTGCCAGCAGCCCAAGACTAGCGGCCTATGAGCAGTTCTTC.

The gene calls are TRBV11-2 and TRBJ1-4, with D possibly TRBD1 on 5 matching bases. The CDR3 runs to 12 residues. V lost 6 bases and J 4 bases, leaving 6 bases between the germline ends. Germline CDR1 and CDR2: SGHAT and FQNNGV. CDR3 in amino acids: CASRGGNEKLFF. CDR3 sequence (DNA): TGTGCCAGCAGGGGGGGTAATGAAAAACTGTTTTTT.

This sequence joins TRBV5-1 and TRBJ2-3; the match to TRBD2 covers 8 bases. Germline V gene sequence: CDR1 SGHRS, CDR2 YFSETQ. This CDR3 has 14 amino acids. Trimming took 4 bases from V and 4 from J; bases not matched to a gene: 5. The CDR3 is CASSAGLGPDTQYF. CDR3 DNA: TGCGCCAGCAGCGCGGGACTAGGGCCAGATACGCAGTATTTT.

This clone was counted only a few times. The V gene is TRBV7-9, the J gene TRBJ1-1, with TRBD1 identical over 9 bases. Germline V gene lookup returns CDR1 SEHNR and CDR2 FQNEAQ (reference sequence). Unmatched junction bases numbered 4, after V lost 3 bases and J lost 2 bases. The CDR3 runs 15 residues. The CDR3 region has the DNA TGTGCCAGCAGCTTCGTGGGACAGGGTAACACTGAAGCTTTCTTT. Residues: CASSFVGQGNTEAFF.

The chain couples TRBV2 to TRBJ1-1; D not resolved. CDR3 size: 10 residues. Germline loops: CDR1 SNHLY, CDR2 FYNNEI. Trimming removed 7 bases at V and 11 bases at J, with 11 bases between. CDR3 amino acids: CASTLHEAFF. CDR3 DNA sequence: TGTGCCAGCACCCTGCACGAGGCTTTCTTT.

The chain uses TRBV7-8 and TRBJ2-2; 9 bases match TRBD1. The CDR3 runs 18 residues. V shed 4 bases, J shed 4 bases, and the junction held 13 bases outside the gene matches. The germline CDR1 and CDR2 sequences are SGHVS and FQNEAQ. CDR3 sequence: CASSYGTGIPSVTGELFF. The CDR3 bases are TGTGCCAGCAGCTACGGGACAGGGATCCCCTCCGTCACCGGGGAGCTGTTTTTT.